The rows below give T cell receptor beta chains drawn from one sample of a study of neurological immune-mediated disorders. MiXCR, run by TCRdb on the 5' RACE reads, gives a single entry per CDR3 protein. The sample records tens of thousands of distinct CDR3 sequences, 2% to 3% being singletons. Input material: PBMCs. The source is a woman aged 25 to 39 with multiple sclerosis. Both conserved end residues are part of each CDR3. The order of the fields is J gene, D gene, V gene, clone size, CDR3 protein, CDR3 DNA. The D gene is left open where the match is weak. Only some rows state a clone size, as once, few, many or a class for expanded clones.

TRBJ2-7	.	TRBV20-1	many	CSARDTGRALKSSF	TGCAGTGCTAGAGATACTGGCAGGGCCCTCAAGTCGTCATTC
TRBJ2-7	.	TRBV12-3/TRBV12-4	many	CASSLEGGGGYEQYF	TGTGCCAGCAGTTTAGAGGGAGGGGGCGGGTACGAGCAGTACTTC
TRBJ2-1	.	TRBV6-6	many	CASSTPGRGRNEQFF	TGTGCCAGCAGTACACCGGGACGGGGCCGAAATGAGCAGTTCTTC
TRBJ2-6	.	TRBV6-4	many	CASSLHYGANVLTF	TGTGCCAGCAGTTTACATTATGGGGCCAACGTCCTGACTTTC
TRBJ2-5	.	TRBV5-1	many	CASSFGGAIQETQYF	TGCGCCAGCAGCTTTGGGGGGGCTATACAAGAGACCCAGTACTTC
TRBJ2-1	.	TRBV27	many	CASSPDTFVGINEQFF	TGTGCCAGCAGCCCTGACACCTTCGTCGGAATCAATGAGCAGTTCTTC
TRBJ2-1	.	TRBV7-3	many	CASSLTGRREQFF	TGTGCCAGCAGCTTAACGGGACGTCGGGAGCAGTTCTTC
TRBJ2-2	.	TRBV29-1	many	CSVEGINTGELFF	TGCAGCGTTGAGGGGATTAACACCGGGGAGCTGTTTTTT
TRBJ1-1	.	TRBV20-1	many	CSASNHGAGAEAFF	TGCAGTGCCAGTAACCATGGAGCAGGCGCTGAAGCTTTCTTT
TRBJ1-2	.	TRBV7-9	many	CASSPQGTIYGYTF	TGTGCCAGCAGCCCCCAGGGGACAATTTATGGCTACACCTTC
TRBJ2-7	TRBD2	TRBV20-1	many	CSVTGTTYYEQYF	TGCAGTGTCACTGGGACTACTTACTACGAGCAGTACTTC
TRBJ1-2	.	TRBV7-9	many	CASSLGPPGGLGYTF	TGTGCCAGCAGCTTAGGCCCCCCCGGGGGCCTTGGCTACACCTTC
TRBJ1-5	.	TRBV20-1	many	CSATDRPYNQPQHF	TGCAGTGCAACCGACAGACCTTACAATCAGCCCCAGCATTTT
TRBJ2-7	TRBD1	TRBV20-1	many	CSASLTGQVVREQYF	TGCAGTGCCTCACTGACGGGACAGGTGGTTAGGGAGCAGTACTTC
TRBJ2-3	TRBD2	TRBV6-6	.	CASSRGLAGKDKQYF	TGTGCCAGCAGTCGCGGACTAGCGGGGAAAGATAAGCAGTATTTC
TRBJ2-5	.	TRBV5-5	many	CASSLVGQEETQYF	TGTGCCAGCAGCTTGGTGGGGCAGGAAGAGACCCAGTACTTC
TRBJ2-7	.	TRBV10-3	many	CASGPNYEQYF	TGTGCCTCGGGACCCAACTACGAGCAGTACTTC
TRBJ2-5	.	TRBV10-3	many	CAISESSRETQYF	TGTGCCATCAGTGAGTCTAGTCGAGAGACCCAGTACTTC
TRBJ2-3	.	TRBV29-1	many	CSVTVLGDTQYF	TGCAGCGTTACCGTACTCGGAGATACGCAGTATTTT
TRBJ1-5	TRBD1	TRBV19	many	CASSIVQGADQPQHF	TGTGCCAGTAGTATAGTACAGGGGGCGGATCAGCCCCAGCATTTT
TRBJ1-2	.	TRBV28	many	CASSLSGSSYGYTF	TGTGCCAGCAGTTTATCCGGGTCCAGCTATGGCTACACCTTC
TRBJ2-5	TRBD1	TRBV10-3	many	CAISTGTGGTETQYF	TGTGCCATCAGTACGGGGACAGGGGGCACAGAGACCCAGTACTTC
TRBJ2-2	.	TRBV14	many	CASSQRSLGLTGELFF	TGTGCCAGCAGCCAACGCAGTCTCGGGCTCACCGGGGAGCTGTTTTTT
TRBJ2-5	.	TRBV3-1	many	CASSQLYEETQYF	TGTGCCAGCAGCCAATTGTACGAAGAGACCCAGTACTTC
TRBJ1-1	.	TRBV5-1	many	CASSPWALNTEAFF	TGCGCCAGCAGCCCTTGGGCGCTGAACACTGAAGCTTTCTTT
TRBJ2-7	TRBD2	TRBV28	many	CASSRRTSGRVDEQYF	TGTGCCAGCAGTCGTCGGACTAGCGGGAGAGTCGACGAGCAGTACTTC
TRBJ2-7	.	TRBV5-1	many	CASSSTLTGIEQYF	TGCGCCAGCAGCTCAACACTAACAGGGATCGAGCAGTACTTC
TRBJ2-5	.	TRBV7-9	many	CASSLALIGAETQYF	TGTGCCAGCAGCTTAGCGCTTATCGGGGCAGAGACCCAGTACTTC
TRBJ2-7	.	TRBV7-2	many	CASSLGRQETYEQYF	TGTGCCAGCAGCTTAGGGAGACAGGAAACCTACGAGCAGTACTTC
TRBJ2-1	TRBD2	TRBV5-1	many	CASSPPPREGLYNEQFF	TGCGCCAGCAGCCCCCCTCCGCGGGAGGGCCTCTACAATGAGCAGTTCTTC
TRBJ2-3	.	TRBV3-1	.	CASSQQANTDTQYF	TGTGCCAGCAGCCAGCAGGCCAACACAGATACGCAGTATTTT
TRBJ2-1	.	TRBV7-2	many	CASSLGGVNEQFF	TGTGCCAGCAGCTTAGGAGGGGTCAATGAGCAGTTCTTC
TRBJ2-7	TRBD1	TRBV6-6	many	CATVKKDRASGYEQYF	TGTGCCACCGTGAAAAAGGACAGGGCCTCGGGTTACGAGCAGTACTTC
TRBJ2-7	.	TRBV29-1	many	CSVDHSGSYEQYF	TGCAGCGTTGACCACAGTGGGTCCTACGAGCAGTACTTC
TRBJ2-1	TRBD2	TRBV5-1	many	CASSPRKREGHNEQFF	TGCGCCAGCAGCCCCCGAAAGCGGGAGGGTCACAATGAGCAGTTCTTC
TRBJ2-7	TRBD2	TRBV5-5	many	CASSYGLADYEQYF	TGTGCCAGCAGCTACGGACTAGCAGATTACGAGCAGTACTTC
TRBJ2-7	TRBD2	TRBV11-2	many	CASSTSGSDYEQYF	TGTGCCAGCAGCACAAGCGGGAGTGACTACGAGCAGTACTTC
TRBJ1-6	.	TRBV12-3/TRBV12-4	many	CASSLGRSPLHF	TGTGCCAGCAGTTTAGGGCGGTCACCCCTCCACTTT
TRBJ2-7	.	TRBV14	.	CASGRDVSGAGAYEQYF	TGTGCCAGCGGCCGGGACGTCAGTGGGGCCGGGGCCTACGAGCAGTACTTC
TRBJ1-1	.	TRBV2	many	CASTQFGLNTEAFF	TGTGCCAGCACCCAATTCGGGTTGAACACTGAAGCTTTCTTT
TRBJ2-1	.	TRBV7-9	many	CASSLAPPSYNEQFF	TGTGCCAGCAGCTTAGCCCCCCCAAGTTACAATGAGCAGTTCTTC
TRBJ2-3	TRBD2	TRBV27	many	CASSFRGRGGDTQYF	TGTGCCAGCAGTTTTCGGGGGAGGGGTGGAGATACGCAGTATTTT
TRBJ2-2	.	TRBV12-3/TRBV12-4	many	CASSAQQGTGELFF	TGTGCCAGCAGTGCCCAACAGGGCACCGGGGAGCTGTTTTTT
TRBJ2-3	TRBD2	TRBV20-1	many	CSAEREPTDTQYF	TGCAGTGCTGAGCGGGAGCCAACAGATACGCAGTATTTT
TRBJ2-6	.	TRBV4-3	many	CASSQEGPSGANVLTF	TGCGCCAGCAGCCAAGAGGGCCCGTCTGGGGCCAACGTCCTGACTTTC
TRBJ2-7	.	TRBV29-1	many	CSVVPSLDSLYEQYF	TGCAGCGTTGTGCCAAGCCTTGACAGTCTCTACGAGCAGTACTTC